A selection of T cell receptor beta chains follows, all from one sample in a study of OX40 agonist ivuxolimab in advanced cancers. The protocol was immunoSEQ multiplex PCR, while the TCRdb copy is restricted to in-frame clones and leaves out a portion. Among roughly 60,000 clones listed, about 82% were seen once. The starting material was CD4+ or CD8+ T cells sorted from blood, obtained in a trial of the OX40 agonist ivuxolimab. These TCRs come from an adult with an advanced solid tumor such as melanoma, head and neck, liver or kidney cancer. The CDR3 runs from the conserved cysteine through the conserved F or W. The D gene is left open where the match is weak. Expanded clones get a size class; other rows say once, few or many, or leave the size out.

>TRBV6-1|.|TRBJ1-4|TRBD1
TGTGCCAGCAGTGATGGTCGACAGGGTCGACTGTTTTTT
CASSDGRQGRLFF
>TRBV28|few|TRBJ2-1|TRBD1
TGTGCCAGCAGTTTAAAGACAGGGGACACGGAGCAGTTCTTC
CASSLKTGDTEQFF
>TRBV2|.|TRBJ2-2|.
TGTGCCAGCAGTGCGGGGTTCGCGAACACCGGGGAGCTGTTTTTT
CASSAGFANTGELFF
>TRBV2|.|TRBJ1-5|.
TGTGCCAGCACCCGCGGACTCAATCAGCCCCAGCATTTT
CASTRGLNQPQHF
>TRBV29-1|.|TRBJ1-5|.
TGCAGCGTCCCGAACGGCCCCCCGGCTAGGAGGTATCAGCCCCAGCATTTT
CSVPNGPPARRYQPQHF
>TRBV4-3|.|TRBJ2-1|TRBD2
TGCGCCAGCAGTACCGGGACTAGCTCCTACAATGAGCAGTTCTTC
CASSTGTSSYNEQFF
>TRBV11-3|.|TRBJ2-5|.
TGTGCCAGCAGCCGCAGAGGTGACAGACGAGTGTGGGAGACCCAGTACTTC
CASSRRGDRRVWETQYF
>TRBV18|.|TRBJ1-3|.
TGTGCCAGCTCACCACGGGGTTTAAACACCATATATTTT
CASSPRGLNTIYF
>TRBV29-1|.|TRBJ2-2|.
TGCAGCGTTGAAGGACCCCAGAACACCGGGGAGCTGTTTTTT
CSVEGPQNTGELFF
>TRBV19|.|TRBJ1-1|.
TGTGCCAGTAGTCCTCCCAGCCCTGAAGCTTTCTTT
CASSPPSPEAFF
>TRBV7-6|.|TRBJ2-7|TRBD1
TGTGCCAGCAGCTCCTACGGACAGGGTTGGGAGCAGTACTTC
CASSSYGQGWEQYF
>TRBV10-1|.|TRBJ1-1|.
TGCGCCAGCCAGACAGACTTGAACACTGAAGCTTTCTTT
CASQTDLNTEAFF
>TRBV7-8|few|TRBJ1-2|.
TGTGCCAGCAGCTTAGGAGAGACCTATGGCTACACCTTC
CASSLGETYGYTF
>TRBV5-1|few|TRBJ1-1|TRBD1
TGCGCCAGCGGGACGGGGACAGCGAACACTGAAGCTTTCTTT
CASGTGTANTEAFF
>TRBV28|.|TRBJ1-1|TRBD1
TGTGCCAGCGGGCAGGGGGACACTGAAGCTTTCTTT
CASGQGDTEAFF
>TRBV6-4|few|TRBJ2-3|.
TGTGCCAGCAGCCCAGACAGGGGAGGGGCGGATACGCAGTATTTT
CASSPDRGGADTQYF
>TRBV9|few|TRBJ1-2|TRBD1
TGTGCCAGCAGCCCGAGGGACAGGACTAACTATGGCTACACCTTC
CASSPRDRTNYGYTF
>TRBV9|.|TRBJ1-6|.
TGTGCCAGCAGCCCCGGGAGCTCCTATAATTCACCCCTCCACTTT
CASSPGSSYNSPLHF
>TRBV19|.|TRBJ1-5|.
TGTGCCAGTAGTATAAGAGGTACCCAGCCCCAGCATTTT
CASSIRGTQPQHF
>TRBV7-3|few|TRBJ2-1|.
TGTGCCAGCAGCCCCGCGGGGGCACCATACAATGAGCAGTTCTTC
CASSPAGAPYNEQFF
>TRBV7-3|.|TRBJ2-7|.
TGTGCCAGCAGCTCCGGGGTTTCCTACGAGCAGTACTTC
CASSSGVSYEQYF
>TRBV19|.|TRBJ1-4|.
TGTGCCAGTAACCAGACCCCCCAGGAAAAACTGTTTTTT
CASNQTPQEKLFF
>TRBV13|.|TRBJ2-3|.
TGTGCCAGCAGCCTGTACAGGGGAGGAGGCACAGATACGCAGTATTTT
CASSLYRGGGTDTQYF
>TRBV2|.|TRBJ1-1|.
TGTGCCAGGAGCCCGAGGCATATGAACACTGAAGCTTTCTTT
CARSPRHMNTEAFF
>TRBV5-1|.|TRBJ2-6|TRBD1
TGCGCCAGCATCCCAGCAGGGGGATCCTCAAGCTCTGGGGCCAACGTCCTGACTTTC
CASIPAGGSSSSGANVLTF
>TRBV30|.|TRBJ1-4|.
TGTGCCTGGAGCGGGGGTGGGATTGAAAAACTGTTTTTT
CAWSGGGIEKLFF
>TRBV7-9|.|TRBJ1-2|.
TGTGCCAGCAGCTTAAAGGTAGATGGCTACACCTTC
CASSLKVDGYTF
>TRBV5-6|.|TRBJ1-5|TRBD1
TGTGCCAGCAGCTTGTTCCGGGACAGTTTTAATCAGCCCCAGCATTTT
CASSLFRDSFNQPQHF
>TRBV7-2|once|TRBJ1-5|TRBD1
TGTGCCAGCAGCTTAGGGGGGTCAGGGGGGTCCCAGCCCCAGCATTTT
CASSLGGSGGSQPQHF
>TRBV7-2|.|TRBJ2-5|TRBD2
TGTGCCAGCAGCCCCACTGGACTAGCGGGGGGGAGAGAGACCCAGTACTTC
CASSPTGLAGGRETQYF
>TRBV30|.|TRBJ1-1|TRBD1
TGTGCCTGGACAGGGGGGCGGACGGCTGAAGCTTTCTTT
CAWTGGRTAEAFF
>TRBV6-1|.|TRBJ2-3|TRBD1
TGTGCCAGCAGTGATAGGGGGCCAGATACGCAGTATTTT
CASSDRGPDTQYF
>TRBV11-2|.|TRBJ1-2|.
TGTGCCAGCAGCTTAGTCGATTATGGCTACACCTTC
CASSLVDYGYTF
>TRBV7-9|.|TRBJ2-6|.
TGTGCCAGCGCCTCGGGTGCTCTGGCCAACGTCCTGACTTTC
CASASGALANVLTF
>TRBV30|once|TRBJ2-2|.
TGTGCCTGGGCCGACGGGACCGGGGAGCTGTTTTTT
CAWADGTGELFF
>TRBV19|.|TRBJ2-6|.
TGTGCCAGTAGTATAGAGGGGTCCTTCGTCTCTGGGGCCAACGTCCTGACTTTC
CASSIEGSFVSGANVLTF
>TRBV15|.|TRBJ2-2|.
TGTGCCACCAGCAGGTCTACTGCCGCGGGCACCGGGGAGCTGTTTTTT
CATSRSTAAGTGELFF